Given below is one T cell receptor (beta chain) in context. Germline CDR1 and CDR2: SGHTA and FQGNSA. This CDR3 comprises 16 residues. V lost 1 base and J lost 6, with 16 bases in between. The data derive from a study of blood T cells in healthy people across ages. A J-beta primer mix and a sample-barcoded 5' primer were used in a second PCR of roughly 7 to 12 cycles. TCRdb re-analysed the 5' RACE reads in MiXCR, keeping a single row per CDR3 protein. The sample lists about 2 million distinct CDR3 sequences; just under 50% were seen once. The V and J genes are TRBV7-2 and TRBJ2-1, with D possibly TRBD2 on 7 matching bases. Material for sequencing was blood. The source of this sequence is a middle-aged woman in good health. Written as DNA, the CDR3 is TGTGCCAGCAGCTTAGGAGGGGGGGTCCCCCTCAATGAGCAGTTCTTC. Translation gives CASSLGGGVPLNEQFF.